Described below is a single TCR beta chain sequence and its context. With 60 Vbeta and 13 Jbeta primers, the PCR was carried out. Libraries were prepared by immunoSEQ multiplex PCR; TCRdb keeps only in-frame clonotypes and omits some of them. Seen here are approximately 100,000 clones, roughly three quarters observed once, and the top ten hold 4.9%. This record comes from a study of cytomegalovirus exposure and HLA in healthy donors. The CDR3 has 14 amino acids. The V segment lost 6 bases and the J segment 1 base; nucleotides outside the gene matches: 4. CDR1 is LNHDA, CDR2 SQIVND, per germline (reference sequence).

Sequencing used PBMCs. This chain connects TRBV19 to TRBJ2-3; 7 positions match TRBD1. This sequence originates from a woman aged 40 to 50 in good health and CMV-seronegative. The CDR3 DNA is TGTGCCAGTAGAAACAGGGGACGCACAGATACGCAGTATTTT. Translated: CASRNRGRTDTQYF. Based on the CDR3 plus reference TRBV19 and TRBJ2-3, the full variable domain is DGGITQSPKYLFRKEGQNVTLSCEQNLNHDAMYWYRQDPGQGLRLIYYSQIVNDFQKGDIAEGYSVSREKKESFPLTVTSAQKNPTAFYLCASRNRGRTDTQYFGPGTRLTVL.